The clone carrying this TCR beta chain has at least ten counts. Antigen specificity is unknown. This sample was taken from a study of molecular identifiers for immune sequencing clone quantification. Study conclusions and caveats: Among about a million naive cells, as was reported, spiked Jurkat TCR RNA from one cell was detectable.

TCRdb reprocessed the PCR reads with MiXCR, giving one entry per CDR3 protein. The sample lists about 65,000 distinct CDR3 sequences, less than 20% occurring once. This CDR3 contains 14 residues. Germline CDR1 is DFQATT and CDR2 is SNEGSKA (reference sequence). The V gene end was trimmed by 0 bases and the J gene end by 8 bases; junction bases not matched to a gene: 7. V is TRBV20-1 and J is TRBJ2-3; 8 bases agree with TRBD2. The sequence was collected from a human donor in good health. Some libraries in this study had Jurkat cell RNA spiked in. Sequencing was performed on naive CD8+ T cells from blood, with Jurkat cell RNA spiked in. As for subset: FACS-sorted CD8+CD4-CCR7+CD45RA+ naive T cells. DNA of the CDR3: TGCAGTGCTAGAGATTATCGGGAGGGCCTTACGCAGTATTTT. Its protein is CSARDYREGLTQYF.